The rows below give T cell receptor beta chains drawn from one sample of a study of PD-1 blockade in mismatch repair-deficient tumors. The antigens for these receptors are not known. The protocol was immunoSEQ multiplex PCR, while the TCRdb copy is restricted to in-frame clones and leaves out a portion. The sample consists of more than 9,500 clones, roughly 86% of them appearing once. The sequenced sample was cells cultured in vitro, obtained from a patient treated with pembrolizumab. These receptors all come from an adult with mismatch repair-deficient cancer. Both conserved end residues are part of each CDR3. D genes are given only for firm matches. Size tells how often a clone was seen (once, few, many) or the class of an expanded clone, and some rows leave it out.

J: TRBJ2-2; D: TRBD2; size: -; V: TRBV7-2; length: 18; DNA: TGTGCCAGCAGCACCTCGGGACTAGCGGGAGGGAACACCGGGGAGCTGTTTTTT; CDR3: CASSTSGLAGGNTGELFF
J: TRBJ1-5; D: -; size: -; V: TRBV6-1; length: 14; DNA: TGTGCCAGCAGTTTAATCCAGGGTGGTCAGCCCCAGCATTTT; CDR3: CASSLIQGGQPQHF
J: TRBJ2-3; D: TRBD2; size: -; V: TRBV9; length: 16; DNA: TGTGCCAGCAGCCCCCGACTAGCGGGAGGGGGAGATACGCAGTATTTT; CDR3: CASSPRLAGGGDTQYF
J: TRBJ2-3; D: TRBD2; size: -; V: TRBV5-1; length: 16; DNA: TGCGCCAGCAGCTTCCGACTAGCGGAGAGCACAGATACGCAGTATTTT; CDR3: CASSFRLAESTDTQYF
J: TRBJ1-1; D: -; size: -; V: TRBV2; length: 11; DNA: TGTGCCAGAGGATCGAACACTGAAGCTTTCTTT; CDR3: CARGSNTEAFF
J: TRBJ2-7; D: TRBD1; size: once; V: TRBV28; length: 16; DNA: TGTGCCAGCAGTTACACCGGGGACAGGGATGACTACGAGCAGTACTTC; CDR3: CASSYTGDRDDYEQYF
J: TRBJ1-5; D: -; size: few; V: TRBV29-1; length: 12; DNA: TGCAGCGCCGGACAGAGCAATCAGCCCCAGCATTTT; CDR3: CSAGQSNQPQHF
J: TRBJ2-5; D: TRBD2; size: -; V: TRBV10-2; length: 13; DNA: TGCGCCAGCTGTGGACTAGCGGGAGAGACCCAGTACTTC; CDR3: CASCGLAGETQYF
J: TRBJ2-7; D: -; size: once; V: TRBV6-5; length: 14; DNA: TGTGCCAGCAGTTTGGGAGTTCGTGGGTACGAGCAGTACTTC; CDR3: CASSLGVRGYEQYF
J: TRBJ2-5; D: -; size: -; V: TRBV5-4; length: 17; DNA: TGTGCCAGCAGCTCCCCGATCGGAGGGGCCTTGGGGGGGACCCAGTACTTC; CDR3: CASSSPIGGALGGTQYF
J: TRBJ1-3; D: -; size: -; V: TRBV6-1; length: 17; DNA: TGTGCCAGCAGTGAAATTCCCCCGGCCGGTTCTGGAAACACCATATATTTT; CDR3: CASSEIPPAGSGNTIYF
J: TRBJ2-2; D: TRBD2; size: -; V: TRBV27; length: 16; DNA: TGTGCCAGCAGTTTCGGGGCGGGAGAGGTCACCGGGGAGCTGTTTTTT; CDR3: CASSFGAGEVTGELFF
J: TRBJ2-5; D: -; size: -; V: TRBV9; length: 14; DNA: TGTGCCAGCAGCGTAGGACAGGTACAAGAGACCCAGTACTTC; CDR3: CASSVGQVQETQYF
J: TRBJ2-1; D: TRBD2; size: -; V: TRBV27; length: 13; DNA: TGTGCCAGCAGTTTGCGGGAGTACAATGAGCAGTTCTTC; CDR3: CASSLREYNEQFF
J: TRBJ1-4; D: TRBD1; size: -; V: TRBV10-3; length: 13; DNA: TGTGCCATCAGTGAGTCGAGGGACAGGGGGGCGTTTTTT; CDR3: CAISESRDRGAFF
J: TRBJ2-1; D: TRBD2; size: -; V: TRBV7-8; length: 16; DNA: TGTGCCAGCAGCCCTCTAGCGGGCTTCTCCTACAATGAGCAGTTCTTC; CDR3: CASSPLAGFSYNEQFF
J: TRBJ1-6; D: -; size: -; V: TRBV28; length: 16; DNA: TGTGCCAGCACCCGAGGGGGGGCCCCCTATAATTCACCCCTCCACTTT; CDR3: CASTRGGAPYNSPLHF
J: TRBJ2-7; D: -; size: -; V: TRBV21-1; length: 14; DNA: TGTGCCAGCAGCAAAGTGAGGACTAGCGGCGAGCAGTACTTC; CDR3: CASSKVRTSGEQYF
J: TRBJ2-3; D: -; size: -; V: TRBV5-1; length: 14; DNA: TGCGCCAGCAGGCCCATCTACGGCACAGATACGCAGTATTTT; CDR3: CASRPIYGTDTQYF
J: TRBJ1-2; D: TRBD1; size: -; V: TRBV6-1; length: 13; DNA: TGTGCCAGCAGTGAGGAGACAGGGGATGGCTACACCTTC; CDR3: CASSEETGDGYTF
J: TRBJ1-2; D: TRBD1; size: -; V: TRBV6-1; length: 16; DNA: TGTGCCAGCAGTGCTCCTCGCGGGACAGGGCGTTGGGGCTACACCTTC; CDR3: CASSAPRGTGRWGYTF
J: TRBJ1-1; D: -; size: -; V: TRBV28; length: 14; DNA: TGTGCCAGCAGTTTGTTCAGGGCCCTTGGAGAAGCTTTCTTT; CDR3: CASSLFRALGEAFF
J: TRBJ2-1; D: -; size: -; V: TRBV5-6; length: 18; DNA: TGTGCCAGCAGCTTGGGGGGTTTCCTACCAACGGGATACAATGAGCAGTTCTTC; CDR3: CASSLGGFLPTGYNEQFF
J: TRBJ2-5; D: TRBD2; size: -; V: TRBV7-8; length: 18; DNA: TGTGCCAGCAGCTTAACAGTTGGGCGGCTAGCGGGAGGAGGGTCCCAGTACTTC; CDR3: CASSLTVGRLAGGGSQYF
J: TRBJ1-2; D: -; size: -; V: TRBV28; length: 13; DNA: TGTGCCAGCCGGGTAGGGACGTACTATGGCTACACCTTC; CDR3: CASRVGTYYGYTF
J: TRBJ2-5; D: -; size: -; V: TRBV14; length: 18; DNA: TGTGCCAGCAGCCAAGGTCCTGTGAAACGGGGGGCAAAAGAGACCCAGTACTTC; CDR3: CASSQGPVKRGAKETQYF
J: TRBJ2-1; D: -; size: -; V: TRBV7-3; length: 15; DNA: TGTGCCAGCAGCTTCTGGGAGAGCTCCTACAATGAGCAGTTCTTC; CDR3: CASSFWESSYNEQFF
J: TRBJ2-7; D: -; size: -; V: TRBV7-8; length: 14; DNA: TGTGCCAGCAGCAGGGGGACCGCCGCGTACGAGCAGTACTTC; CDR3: CASSRGTAAYEQYF
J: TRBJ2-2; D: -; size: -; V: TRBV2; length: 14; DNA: TGTGCCAGCACACTAGCTGTGAACACCGGGGAGCTGTTTTTT; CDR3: CASTLAVNTGELFF
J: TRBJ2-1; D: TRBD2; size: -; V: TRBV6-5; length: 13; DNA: TGTGCCAGCAGCTCGACTAGCGGGAATGAGCAGTTCTTC; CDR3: CASSSTSGNEQFF
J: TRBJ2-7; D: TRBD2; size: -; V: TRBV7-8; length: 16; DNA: TGTGCCAGCAGCTTAGTTGTGGGACTAGCAACCTACGAGCAGTACTTC; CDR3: CASSLVVGLATYEQYF
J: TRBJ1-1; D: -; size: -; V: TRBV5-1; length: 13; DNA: TGCGCCAGCAGCTTGCTTCTGAACACTGAAGCTTTCTTT; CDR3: CASSLLLNTEAFF
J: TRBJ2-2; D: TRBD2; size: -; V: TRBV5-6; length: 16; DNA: TGTGCCAGCAGCTTGGAGCTAGCGGGAGTTGACGGGGAGCTGTTTTTT; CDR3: CASSLELAGVDGELFF
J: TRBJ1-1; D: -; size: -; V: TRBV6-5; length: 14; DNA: TGTGCCAGCAGTTACGCAGGATTGAACACTGAAGCTTTCTTT; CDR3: CASSYAGLNTEAFF
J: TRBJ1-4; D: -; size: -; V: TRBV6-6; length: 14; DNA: TGTGCCAGCAGGCCGTTAACAACTAATGAAAAACTGTTTTTT; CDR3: CASRPLTTNEKLFF
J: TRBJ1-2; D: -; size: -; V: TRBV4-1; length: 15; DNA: TGCGCCAGCAGCCTAAGACAGAATTCTAACTATGGCTGCACCTTC; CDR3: CASSLRQNSNYGCTF
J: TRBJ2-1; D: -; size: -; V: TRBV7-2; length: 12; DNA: TGTGCCAGCAGCTTATTGAGCGGTGAGCAGTTCTTC; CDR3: CASSLLSGEQFF
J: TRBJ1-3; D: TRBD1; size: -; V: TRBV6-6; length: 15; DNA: TGTGCCAGCACTCCCAGGGGGCAGCGTGGAAACACCATATATTTT; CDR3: CASTPRGQRGNTIYF
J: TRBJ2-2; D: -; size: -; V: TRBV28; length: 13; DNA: TGTGCCAGCAGTCCGGAATACACCGGGGAGCTGTTTTTT; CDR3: CASSPEYTGELFF